The 2 T cell receptor beta chains below come from one sample, sequenced in a study of cytomegalovirus exposure and HLA in healthy donors. TCRdb's table, derived via immunoSEQ multiplex PCR, lists solely in-frame clones and lacks some. The sample records 45,000 to 70,000 clones, around nine tenths being singletons. Material for sequencing was PBMCs. The receptors were sampled from a man between 18 and 35 years old in good health and CMV-seronegative.

J is TRBJ2-1 and V is TRBV4-2, with D perhaps matching TRBD2 (6 bases). Germline-derived CDR1 and CDR2 are LGHNA and YNFKEQ. Trimming removed 0 bases from V and 11 bases from J, with 26 bases in between. The CDR3 runs 18 residues. The CDR3, as DNA: TGTGCCAGCAGCCAAGATCTTGCCAGCCTGGGAGGACCACAAAAGCAGTTCTTC. This encodes CASSQDLASLGGPQKQFF.

The gene calls are TRBV7-3 and TRBJ2-1; 9 bases line up with TRBD2. Germline CDR1 reads SGHTA; CDR2 reads FQGTGA. The CDR3 is 16 residues long. J lost 7 bases, V lost 1 base, and 8 bases had no gene match. The CDR3 sequence is CASSLRWAGGPNEQFF. The CDR3 DNA reads as TGTGCCAGCAGCTTAAGGTGGGCGGGAGGGCCGAATGAGCAGTTCTTC.